Presented here are 11 T cell receptor beta chains from one specimen sequenced in a study of response to subunit inactivated influenza vaccine. In TCRdb, the RT-PCR reads were re-called with MiXCR into one record per CDR3 protein. The data hold 650,000 to 850,000 distinct CDR3 sequences, with about 15% observed a single time. Sequencing used PBMCs from blood, obtained less than 15 days before vaccination. These receptors all stem from a man aged 45 to 65 who received an inactivated influenza vaccine.

The chain carries TRBV15 and TRBJ2-7, with D unclear. Trimming cost V 0 bases and J 5 bases, with 8 bases left between them. CDR3 length: 13 amino acids. Germline CDR1 is LNHNV and CDR2 is YYDKDF (reference sequence). The CDR3: CATSRERGHEQYF. Written as DNA, the CDR3 is TGTGCCACCAGCAGAGAACGCGGCCACGAGCAGTACTTC.

The V gene is TRBV11-1, the J gene TRBJ2-1, with TRBD2 matching over 8 bases. Per germline, CDR1 SGHAT and CDR2 FQDESV (reference sequence). V trimming: 1 base; J trimming: 7 bases; junction bases outside the gene matches: 15. The CDR3 extends over 18 amino acids. This CDR3 reads CASSLVGAGAPLGNEQFF. CDR3 in DNA: TGTGCCAGCAGCTTAGTCGGAGCGGGGGCACCACTTGGGAATGAGCAGTTCTTC.

Only a few counts were recorded for this clonotype. The chain joins TRBV2 to TRBJ1-1; D ambiguous. The length of the CDR3 is 13 residues. The germline gives CDR1 SNHLY, CDR2 FYNNEI. Deletions cut 7 bases from V and 0 bases from J, with 9 bases between. The CDR3 sequence is CASTFLLNTEAFF. In DNA form, the CDR3 reads TGTGCCAGCACCTTCCTTTTGAACACTGAAGCTTTCTTT.

This chain uses TRBV4-2 with TRBJ2-1, with a possible D match to TRBD2 (6 bases). V lost 3 bases and J lost 3, with 18 bases in between. There are 17 residues in the CDR3. CDR1 and CDR2 from the germline V gene are LGHNA and YNFKEQ. The DNA for the CDR3 is TGTGCCAGCAGCCAGGGCCAAGGGGAGGCAAACTACAATGAGCAGTTCTTC. Amino acids: CASSQGQGEANYNEQFF.

This clonotype came up a few times. The V call is TRBV24-1, the J call TRBJ2-3; weak D call: TRBD1 (6 bases). CDR1 is KGHDR, CDR2 SFDVKD, per germline. V shed 5 bases and J shed 6 bases, with 14 bases lying between them. The CDR3 is 14 amino acids. The CDR3 sequence is CATSGGTKFDTQYF. The CDR3 DNA is TGTGCCACCAGTGGTGGGACAAAGTTTGATACGCAGTATTTT.

The CDR3 region has the DNA TGCGCCAGCAGTTTTAAGGAGGCGGGGGGGGAATCCTACGAGCAGTACTTC. Translation gives CASSFKEAGGESYEQYF. The chain joins TRBV4-1 to TRBJ2-7; 9 nucleotides agree with TRBD2. Germline lookup yields CDR1 MGHRA and CDR2 YSYEKL. This CDR3 has 17 residues. The J segment lost 1 base and the V segment lost 6 bases, leaving 13 bases of the junction unmatched.

The V gene is TRBV5-5, the J gene TRBJ2-3; no definite D call. The CDR3 sequence is 17 residues long. With 4 bases removed from V and 2 bases from J, the gap between germline ends came to 20 bases. Germline V gene lookup returns CDR1 SGHKS and CDR2 YYEKEE (reference sequence). CDR3 nucleotides: TGTGCCAGCAGCCCCCCCGTCGGCCACCTGGACACAGATACGCAGTATTTT. Translated: CASSPPVGHLDTDTQYF. Looking up the rest from reference TRBV5-5 and TRBJ2-3 gives the full variable domain: DAGVTQSPTHLIKTRGQQVTLRCSPISGHKSVSWYQQVLGQGPQFIFQYYEKEERGRGNFPDRFSARQFPNYSSELNVNALLLGDSALYLCASSPPVGHLDTDTQYFGPGTRLTVL.

This clonotype has only a few counts. V and J are TRBV5-4 and TRBJ2-2; no clear D gene. The length of the CDR3 is 12 residues. With 4 bases removed from V and 6 bases from J, the gap between germline ends came to 7 bases. The germline gives CDR1 SGHNT, CDR2 YYREEE (reference sequence). The CDR3 loop is CASSTQAGELFF. CDR3 nucleotides: TGTGCCAGCAGCACACAAGCCGGGGAGCTGTTTTTT.

The rearrangement links TRBV30 to TRBJ2-2; 11 bases are a match to TRBD1. The CDR3 runs 12 residues. V shed 8 bases, J shed 4 bases, and the junction held 0 bases outside the gene matches. Per germline, CDR1 GTSNPN and CDR2 SVGIG (reference sequence). The CDR3 region is CAGTGGTGELFF. CDR3 bases: TGTGCCGGGACAGGGGGCACCGGGGAGCTGTTTTTT.

The rearrangement links TRBV10-3 to TRBJ2-3, with TRBD2 matching 9 bases. Germline CDR1 reads ENHRY; CDR2 reads SYGVKD. V shed 0 bases and J 4 bases; nucleotides not matched to a gene: 5. The CDR3 spans 16 residues. Here the CDR3 reads CAISESSGRRSDTQYF. The CDR3 DNA reads TGTGCCATCAGTGAGTCTAGCGGGAGAAGGTCAGATACGCAGTATTTT.

The V and J genes are TRBV25-1 and TRBJ2-7; TRBD1 agrees at 8 bases. V gave up 4 bases and J gave up 6 bases; unmatched junction bases: 14. The CDR3 extends over 16 amino acids. Germline V gene lookup returns CDR1 MGHDK and CDR2 SYGVNS. The CDR3 region is CASSGGVQGARAEQYF. CDR3 DNA: TGTGCCAGCAGTGGGGGGGTCCAGGGGGCGCGAGCCGAGCAGTACTTC.